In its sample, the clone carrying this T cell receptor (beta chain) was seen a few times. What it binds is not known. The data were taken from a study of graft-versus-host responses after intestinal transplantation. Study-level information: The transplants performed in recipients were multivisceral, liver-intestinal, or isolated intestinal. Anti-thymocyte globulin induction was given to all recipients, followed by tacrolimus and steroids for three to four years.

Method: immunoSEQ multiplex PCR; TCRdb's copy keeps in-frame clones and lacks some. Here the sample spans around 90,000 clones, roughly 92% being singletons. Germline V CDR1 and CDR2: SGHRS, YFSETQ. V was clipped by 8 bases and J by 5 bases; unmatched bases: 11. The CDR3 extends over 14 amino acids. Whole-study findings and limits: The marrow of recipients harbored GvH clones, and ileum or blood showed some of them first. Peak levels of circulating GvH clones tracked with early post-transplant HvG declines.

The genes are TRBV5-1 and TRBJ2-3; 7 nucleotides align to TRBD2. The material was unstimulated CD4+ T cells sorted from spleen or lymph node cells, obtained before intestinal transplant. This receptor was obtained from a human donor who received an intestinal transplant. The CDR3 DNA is TGCGCCAGTACCCGCGCGGGAGCGATAGATACGCAGTATTTT. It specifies CASTRAGAIDTQYF.